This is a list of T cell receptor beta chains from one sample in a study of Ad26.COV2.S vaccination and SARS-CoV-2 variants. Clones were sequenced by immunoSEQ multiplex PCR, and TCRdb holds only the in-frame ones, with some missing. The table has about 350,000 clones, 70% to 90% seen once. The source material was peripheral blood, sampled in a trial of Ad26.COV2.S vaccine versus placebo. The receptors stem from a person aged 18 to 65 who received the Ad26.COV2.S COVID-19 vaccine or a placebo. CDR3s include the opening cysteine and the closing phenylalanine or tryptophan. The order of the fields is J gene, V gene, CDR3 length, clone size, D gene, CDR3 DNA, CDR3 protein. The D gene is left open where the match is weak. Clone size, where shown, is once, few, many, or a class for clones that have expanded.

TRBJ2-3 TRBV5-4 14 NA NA TGTGCCAGCAGCTTGAGTGGGACCACAGATACGCAGTATTTT CASSLSGTTDTQYF
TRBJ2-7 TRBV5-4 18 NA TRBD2 TGTGCCAGCAGCTTGGGTAGTAGCGGGGGGCTCACCTACTACGAGCAGTACTTC CASSLGSSGGLTYYEQYF
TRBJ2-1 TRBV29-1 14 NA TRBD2 TGCAGCGTTGAAAGACTAGCGGGAGAGAATGAGCAGTTCTTC CSVERLAGENEQFF
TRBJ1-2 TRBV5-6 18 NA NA TGTGCCAGCAGCTTGGTCGCTGGTGGGAGGAAGAGAGGGGGAGGCTACACCTTC CASSLVAGGRKRGGGYTF
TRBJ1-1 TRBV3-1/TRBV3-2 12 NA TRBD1 TGTGCCAGCAGCCAAGCCGGGACAGCGCCGTTCTTT CASSQAGTAPFF
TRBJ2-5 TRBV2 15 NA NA TGTGCCAGCAGGGGGAAGACAGTCAGCCAAGAGACCCAGTACTTC CASRGKTVSQETQYF
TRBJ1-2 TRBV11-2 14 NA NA TGTGCCAGCAGCTCTATCCAGGAGGACTATGGCTACACCTTC CASSSIQEDYGYTF
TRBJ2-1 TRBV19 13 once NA TGTGCCAGTAGGGAACAGGGAGCGGGTGAGCAGTTCTTC CASREQGAGEQFF
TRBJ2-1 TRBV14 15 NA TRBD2 TGTGCCAGCAGCCCAAATGCGGGGGGGAGGGATGAGCAGTTCTTC CASSPNAGGRDEQFF
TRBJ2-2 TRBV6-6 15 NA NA TGTGCCAGCAGTTACTCGGGCCAGAACACCGGGGAGCTGTTTTTT CASSYSGQNTGELFF
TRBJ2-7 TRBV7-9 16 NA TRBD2 TGTGCCAGCAGCTGGAAGCGGGGGGACAGCTCCTACGAGCAGTACTTC CASSWKRGDSSYEQYF
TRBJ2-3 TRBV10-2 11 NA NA TGCGCCAGCAGTGGGAGGACAGAGCAGTATTTT CASSGRTEQYF
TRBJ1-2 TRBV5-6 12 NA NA TGTGCCAGCAGCTTGGATGTATTTGGCTACACCTTC CASSLDVFGYTF
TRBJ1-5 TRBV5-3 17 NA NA TGTGCCAGAAGCCTCGCCACGTACTATACGCGGAATCAGCCCCAGCATTTT CARSLATYYTRNQPQHF
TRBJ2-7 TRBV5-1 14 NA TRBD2 TGCGCCAGCAGTCTAGCGGGAGGTAACTACGAGCAGTACTTC CASSLAGGNYEQYF
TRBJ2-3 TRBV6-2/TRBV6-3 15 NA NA TGTGCCAGCAGTATTTTCGGGGGTAACACAGATACGCAGTATTTT CASSIFGGNTDTQYF
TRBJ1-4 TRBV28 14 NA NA TGTGCCAGCAGCAACAGGGATCTGGGTGAAAAACTGTTTTTT CASSNRDLGEKLFF
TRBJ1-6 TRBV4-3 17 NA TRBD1 TGCGCCAGCAGCCAAGATCAGGTAGAGACAGGGCGTTCACCCCTCCACTTT CASSQDQVETGRSPLHF
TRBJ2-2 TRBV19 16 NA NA TGTGCCAGTACTAGGGGGGGAGCGGGATACACCGGGGAGCTGTTTTTT CASTRGGAGYTGELFF
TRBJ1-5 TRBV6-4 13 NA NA TGTGCCAGCAGCTACCTTCGGAGTCAGCCCCAGCATTTT CASSYLRSQPQHF
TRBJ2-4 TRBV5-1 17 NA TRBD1 TGCGCCAGCAGCTTGGATTCCCCTGGACAGGGGGAGTTCATTCAGTACTTC CASSLDSPGQGEFIQYF
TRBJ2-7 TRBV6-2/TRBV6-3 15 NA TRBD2 TGTGCCAGCAGCATCGGGCTAGCGGAGTCCTACGAGCAGTACTTC CASSIGLAESYEQYF
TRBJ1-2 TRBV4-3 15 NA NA TGCGCCAGCAGCCCCCGGGACAAGGGTGTGTATGGCTACACCTTC CASSPRDKGVYGYTF
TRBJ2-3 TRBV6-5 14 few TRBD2 TGTGCCACAGGGTGGCTAGCGGACACAGATACGCAGTATTTT CATGWLADTDTQYF
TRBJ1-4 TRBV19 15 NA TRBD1 TGTGCCAGTACCGTGGGACAGGGCGGACTCGAAAAACTGTTTTTT CASTVGQGGLEKLFF
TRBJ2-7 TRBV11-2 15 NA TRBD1 TGTGCCAGCAGCGACCCGGACAGGGCTCGGGAGGAGCAGTACTTC CASSDPDRAREEQYF
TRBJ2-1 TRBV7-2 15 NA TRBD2 TGTGCCAGCAGCTCTTCTAGCGGGCCCTACAATGAGCAGTTCTTC CASSSSSGPYNEQFF
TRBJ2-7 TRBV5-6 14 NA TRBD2 TGTGCCAGCAGCTCTGTACTAGCGGGATACGAGCAGTACTTC CASSSVLAGYEQYF
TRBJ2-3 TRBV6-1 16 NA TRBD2 TGTGCCAGCAGTGAAGGGGCTAGCGGGATTTTGGATACGCAGTATTTT CASSEGASGILDTQYF